The sample holds a few counts of the clone carrying this T cell receptor (beta chain). The sample originates from a study of radiotherapy plus CTLA-4 blockade in lung cancer. Ipilimumab CTLA-4 blockade and focal radiation were given to patients with chemo-refractory metastatic non-small-cell lung cancer. The germline V gene has CDR1 LNHDA and CDR2 SQIVND (reference sequence). V gave up 6 bases and J gave up 0 bases; unmatched junction bases: 11. This CDR3 comprises 17 residues. TCRdb keeps only in-frame clones here, not all; method: immunoSEQ multiplex PCR. The sample has about 88,000 clones, about 78% seen once.

The clonotype originates from a human donor with non-small cell lung cancer that progressed on radiotherapy plus ipilimumab. The V gene is TRBV19, the J gene TRBJ2-3; TRBD2 matches 8 bases. The sample was peripheral blood, taken from a patient treated with radiotherapy plus ipilimumab. CDR3 region: CASRKGLSGVSTDTQYF. As DNA, the CDR3 is TGTGCCAGTAGGAAGGGGCTTAGCGGGGTTAGCACAGATACGCAGTATTTT.